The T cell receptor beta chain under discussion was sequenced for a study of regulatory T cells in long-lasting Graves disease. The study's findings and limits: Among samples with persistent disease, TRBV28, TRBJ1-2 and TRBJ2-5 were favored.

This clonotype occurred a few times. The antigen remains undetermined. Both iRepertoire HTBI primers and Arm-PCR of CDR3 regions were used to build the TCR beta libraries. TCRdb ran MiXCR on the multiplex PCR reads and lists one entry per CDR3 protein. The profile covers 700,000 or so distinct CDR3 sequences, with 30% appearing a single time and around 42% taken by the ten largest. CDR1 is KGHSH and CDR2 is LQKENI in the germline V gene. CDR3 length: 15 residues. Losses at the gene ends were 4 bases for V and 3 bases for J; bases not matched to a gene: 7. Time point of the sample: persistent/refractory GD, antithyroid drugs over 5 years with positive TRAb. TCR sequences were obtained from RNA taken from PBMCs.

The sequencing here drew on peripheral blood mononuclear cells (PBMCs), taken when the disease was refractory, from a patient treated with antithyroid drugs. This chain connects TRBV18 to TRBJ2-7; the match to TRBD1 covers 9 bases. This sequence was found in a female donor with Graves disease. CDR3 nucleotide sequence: TGTGCCAGCTCACGTTCGGGACAGGGCAACTACGAGCAGTACTTC. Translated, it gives CASSRSGQGNYEQYF.